These 20 T cell receptor beta chains originate from one sample sequenced in a study of response to subunit inactivated influenza vaccine. TCRdb used MiXCR to reprocess the RT-PCR reads, holding one entry per CDR3 protein. The data contain hundreds of thousands of distinct CDR3 sequences, around 10% of them seen just once; the ten biggest clones take up about 11%. A further study also used this sample, focusing on T cells expressing NK-cell markers. Per that study: As the method of synthesis, 5'RACE template switching with UMIs yielded TCR beta cDNA.

The sample in question was PBMCs from blood, obtained on the day of vaccination. The receptors were sampled from a man aged 50 to 59 who received an inactivated influenza vaccine.

This rearrangement joins TRBV10-3 to TRBJ2-7; 9 nucleotides agree with TRBD1. With V trimmed by 4 bases and J by 2 bases, 6 bases remained unmatched. Germline V gene lookup returns CDR1 ENHRY and CDR2 SYGVKD. CDR3 length: 15 amino acids. CDR3 amino acids: CAISGLTGGTYEQYF. DNA for the CDR3: TGTGCCATCAGTGGTTTGACAGGGGGGACCTACGAGCAGTACTTC.

This clonotype occurred many times. This sequence joins TRBV2 and TRBJ2-1; 7 bases map to TRBD2. This CDR3 has 16 residues. Looked up from germline, CDR1 is SNHLY and CDR2 is FYNNEI. J gave up 0 bases and V 4 bases, and 6 bases lay outside the gene matches. The CDR3 DNA reads as TGTGCCAGCAGTGGGCTAGCGGAAGTCTCCTACAATGAGCAGTTCTTC. Amino acid sequence: CASSGLAEVSYNEQFF.

There are a few counts of this clonotype. V usage is TRBV18 and J usage is TRBJ1-4; D unresolved. CDR1 is KGHSH and CDR2 is LQKENI in the germline V gene. Trimming removed 0 bases at V and 0 bases at J, with 5 bases between. The CDR3 is 15 amino acids. In nucleotides, the CDR3 is TGTGCCAGCTCACCACCGGTTGCAACTAATGAAAAACTGTTTTTT. It specifies CASSPPVATNEKLFF.

This clonotype has a handful of counts. The J gene is TRBJ2-7, the V gene TRBV20-1, with D tentatively TRBD1 (5 bases). The length of the CDR3 is 12 residues. Germline V CDR1 and CDR2: DFQATT, SNEGSKA (reference sequence). The V gene lost 6 bases and the J gene lost 2 bases, with 11 bases spanning the gap. CDR3 protein: CSATTDAYEQYF. CDR3 nucleotides: TGCAGTGCAACGACAGATGCCTACGAGCAGTACTTC.

This clonotype was seen a handful of times. The chain has TRBV28 and TRBJ2-2; D uncertain. The CDR3 has 16 residues. CDR1 and CDR2 (germline): MDHEN, SYDVKM. Trimming removed 4 bases at V and 0 bases at J, with 12 bases between. The CDR3 loop is CASSSGLHANTGELFF. CDR3 sequence (DNA): TGTGCCAGCAGTTCCGGTCTACACGCGAACACCGGGGAGCTGTTTTTT.

This clonotype was recorded many times. The rearrangement links TRBV12-3 or TRBV12-4 to TRBJ2-3, with 10 positions matching TRBD2. With 4 bases clipped from V and 14 bases from J, the junction kept 6 bases outside the gene matches. The length of the CDR3 is 12 residues. CDR3 sequence (DNA): TGTGCCAGCAGTTCAGGACTAGCGGACCCGTATTTT. Protein product: CASSSGLADPYF.

There are a few counts of this clonotype. The chain links TRBV29-1 to TRBJ2-5; no reliable D call. In germline, CDR1 is SQVTM, CDR2 ANQGSEA. Trimming removed 3 bases at V and 2 bases at J, with 13 bases between. This CDR3 contains 14 residues. The CDR3 DNA is TGCAGCGTTGACCCGAGCAGCCTGCAAGAGACCCAGTACTTC. It specifies CSVDPSSLQETQYF.

CDR3 nucleotides: TGTGCCTGGAGGGGGACAGCGAGGGGCTACACCTTC. The encoded protein is CAWRGTARGYTF. The chain has TRBV30 and TRBJ1-2; TRBD1 aligns across 7 bases. J was trimmed by 8 bases and V by 3 bases; bases with no gene match: 6. CDR1 and CDR2 (germline): GTSNPN, SVGIG (reference sequence). This CDR3 has 12 residues.

Turning to this clonotype: One base away lies a much larger clone, so this may be a sequencing read error. This chain uses TRBV14 with TRBJ2-2; no clear D gene. The CDR3 contains 16 residues. V was clipped by 4 bases and J by 9 bases, with 21 bases between them. Looked up from germline, CDR1 is SGHDN and CDR2 is FVKESK. The CDR3 coding sequence is TGTGCCAGCAGCCCGAATTCCGGGCGGAAGACCAGGGAGCTGTTTTTT. This translates into CASSPNSGRKTRELFF.

This clonotype was counted only a few times. The V and J genes are TRBV14 and TRBJ1-6, with 9 bases fitting TRBD1. The CDR3 loop spans 15 amino acids. Germline CDR1 and CDR2: SGHDN and FVKESK. With 3 bases clipped from V and 9 bases from J, the junction kept 6 bases outside the gene matches. The DNA of the CDR3 is TGTGCCAGCAGCCAGGGACAGGGTCTCGGTTCACCCCTCCACTTT. This gives the protein CASSQGQGLGSPLHF.

The CDR3 reads CAWNGKGVGNTEAFF. CDR3 bases: TGTGCCTGGAACGGAAAAGGCGTAGGGAACACTGAAGCTTTCTTT. The genes are TRBV30 and TRBJ1-1; D gene ambiguous. The CDR3 covers 15 residues. Trimming left V 4 bases short and J 1 base short, with 16 bases between. Germline lookup yields CDR1 GTSNPN and CDR2 SVGIG (reference sequence).

The chain employs TRBV5-1 and TRBJ2-1, with D tentatively TRBD2 (6 bases). The V end was cut by 5 bases, the J end by 0 bases, with 9 bases between. CDR1 and CDR2 (germline): SGHRS, YFSETQ. The CDR3 is 14 residues long. CDR3 in DNA: TGCGCCAGCAGACCCGGGAGCTCCTACAATGAGCAGTTCTTC. This sequence encodes CASRPGSSYNEQFF.

V is TRBV24-1 and J is TRBJ2-3; no firm D call. The CDR3 has 13 amino acids. Trimming pared 1 base from V and 7 bases from J, leaving 8 bases between. Germline CDR1 is KGHDR and CDR2 is SFDVKD. The CDR3 sequence is CATSDFFPNTQYF. In DNA, the CDR3 is TGTGCCACCAGTGATTTCTTTCCGAATACGCAGTATTTT.

This clonotype appeared many times. The V and J genes are TRBV11-2 and TRBJ2-5; 8 nucleotides match TRBD2. The germline V gene has CDR1 SGHAT and CDR2 FQNNGV. Trimming took 2 bases from V and 5 from J; bases not matched to a gene: 10. CDR3 length: 16 residues. DNA for the CDR3: TGTGCCAGCAGCTTACAACTAGCGGCTCCAAGTGAGACCCAGTACTTC. This gives the protein CASSLQLAAPSETQYF.

This clonotype was recorded many times. V gene TRBV24-1 combines with J gene TRBJ2-3, with TRBD2 identical over 15 bases. This CDR3 comprises 17 residues. J gave up 6 bases and V 4 bases, and 7 bases lay outside the gene matches. Germline-derived CDR1 and CDR2 are KGHDR and SFDVKD. CDR3 in DNA: TGTGCCACCAGTGACCCACTGGGACTAGCGGGGGGCGATACGCAGTATTTT. Translated: CATSDPLGLAGGDTQYF.

This clonotype appeared a few times. Here the CDR3 reads CASSPPGVTGYYEQYF. The CDR3 DNA follows: TGTGCCAGCAGTCCCCCGGGGGTGACGGGGTACTACGAGCAGTACTTC. V and J are TRBV6-1 and TRBJ2-7, with D possibly being TRBD2 (6 bases). Trimming took 5 bases from V and 3 from J, leaving 20 bases between them. This CDR3 region has 16 residues. Germline V gives CDR1 MNHNS, CDR2 SASEGT.

V usage is TRBV10-3 and J usage is TRBJ1-5; no reliable D call. The CDR3 is made up of 13 amino acids. CDR1 is ENHRY and CDR2 is SYGVKD in the germline V gene. The V end lost 8 bases, the J end lost 0 bases, and 8 bases lay between the germline ends. The CDR3 sequence: CAIREVSNQPQHF. CDR3 sequence (DNA): TGTGCCATCCGAGAGGTTAGCAATCAGCCCCAGCATTTT.

V is TRBV18 and J is TRBJ1-6; D gene unclear. Looked up from germline, CDR1 is KGHSH and CDR2 is LQKENI. The germline V and J ends were trimmed by 4 bases and 0 bases, with 10 bases remaining between them. This CDR3 contains 16 residues. The CDR3 loop reads CASSQLEPSYNSPLHF. The CDR3 nucleotides are TGTGCCAGCTCACAGCTCGAACCCTCCTATAATTCACCCCTCCACTTT.

This clonotype was seen a few times. The chain combines TRBV5-1 with TRBJ2-5; 10 nucleotides agree with TRBD2. Germline V gives CDR1 SGHRS, CDR2 YFSETQ. J was trimmed by 2 bases and V by 7 bases; bases with no gene match: 14. CDR3 length: 17 residues. The CDR3 region has the DNA TGCGCCAGCGCGAGCGGGGGGGCCACCATAGAACAAGAGACCCAGTACTTC. Translation gives CASASGGATIEQETQYF.

This clonotype was counted a few times. The genes are TRBV18 and TRBJ2-3; either TRBD1 or TRBD2 may supply D (6 bases each). Deletions cut 5 bases from V and 3 bases from J, with 18 bases between. The CDR3 runs to 16 residues. Germline V gives CDR1 KGHSH, CDR2 LQKENI. The CDR3 here is CASSSKVRGGTDTQYF. The CDR3 DNA is TGTGCCAGCTCATCCAAAGTCAGGGGAGGAACAGATACGCAGTATTTT. The complete variable domain, with remaining parts taken from reference TRBV18 and TRBJ2-3, reads NAGVMQNPRHLVRRRGQEARLRCSPMKGHSHVYWYRQLPEEGLKFMVYLQKENIIDESGMPKERFSAEFPKEGPSILRIQQVVRGDSAAYFCASSSKVRGGTDTQYFGPGTRLTVL.